These 31 T cell receptor beta chains were all obtained from the same sample, sequenced in a study of T cell responses to AZD1222 COVID-19 vaccine. Using immunoSEQ multiplex PCR, the repertoire was profiled, and TCRdb retains in-frame clones only, with some absent. The table includes about 82,000 clones, 92% detected once. Sample: peripheral blood, taken 28 days after the second AZD1222 dose. The origin of the receptors is an adult who received the AZD1222 COVID-19 vaccine.

CDR3 amino acids: CASSLEPGLRQETQYF. CDR3 in DNA: TGTGCCAGCAGCCTCGAACCGGGACTAAGACAAGAGACCCAGTACTTC. This chain connects TRBV11-2 to TRBJ2-5; 7 bases are shared with TRBD2. Per the germline V gene, CDR1 is SGHAT and CDR2 is FQNNGV. V trimming: 5 bases; J trimming: 2 bases; junction bases outside the gene matches: 11. The CDR3 sequence is 16 residues long.

The chain carries TRBV6-5 and TRBJ1-1; the D gene is possibly TRBD1 (5 bases). This CDR3 comprises 15 residues. CDR1 is MNHEY, CDR2 SVGAGI, per germline. V was cut by 0 bases and J by 7 bases, with 15 bases left in between. CDR3 in amino acids: CASSYSRGTGGEAFF. CDR3 sequence (DNA): TGTGCCAGCAGTTACTCTCGGGGTACTGGGGGTGAAGCTTTCTTT.

In this sample, this clone turned up a few times. V gene TRBV5-1 combines with J gene TRBJ2-2; 8 nucleotides line up with TRBD1. CDR1 SGHRS and CDR2 YFSETQ come from the germline V gene. Unmatched junction bases numbered 6, after V lost 4 bases and J lost 4 bases. The CDR3 is 15 amino acids. The CDR3 region is CASSMKQGGTGELFF. The CDR3, as DNA: TGCGCCAGCAGCATGAAACAGGGGGGCACCGGGGAGCTGTTTTTT.

This clone appeared a single time. V and J are TRBV3-1 (or the pseudogene TRBV3-2) and TRBJ2-5; 14 bases match TRBD2. This CDR3 region has 16 residues. Germline V gene lookup returns CDR1 LGHDT and CDR2 YNNKEL (reference sequence). J was trimmed by 5 bases and V by 3 bases; bases with no gene match: 5. The CDR3 DNA reads TGTGCCAGCAGCCAGGGACTAGCGGGGGCTGAGGAGACCCAGTACTTC. This sequence encodes CASSQGLAGAEETQYF.

The chain couples TRBV10-2 to TRBJ2-2; D perhaps matches TRBD2 (5 bases). The V gene's germline CDR1 is WSHSY and CDR2 SAAADI. V dropped 3 bases and J dropped 7 bases, with 12 bases sitting between them. The CDR3 contains 14 residues. CDR3 sequence (DNA): TGCGCCAGCAGTGAAAGGAGTCGGGACGGGGAGCTGTTTTTT. It codes for CASSERSRDGELFF.

The chain has TRBV11-2 and TRBJ2-1; D remains unclear. This CDR3 is 11 amino acids long. CDR1 and CDR2 (germline): SGHAT, FQNNGV. The ends were cut back, 1 base at V and 14 bases at J, with 9 bases in the middle. The CDR3 DNA is TGTGCCAGCAGCTTAGGACTTCGGGAGTTCTTC. Protein sequence: CASSLGLREFF.

The chain carries TRBV18 and TRBJ1-1, with D possibly matching TRBD1 (5 bases). The CDR3 spans 14 residues. Germline V gene data show CDR1 as KGHSH and CDR2 as LQKENI. V was clipped by 4 bases and J by 10 bases, with 19 bases between them. The CDR3 nucleotides are TGTGCCAGCTCACTTGGGACGGCCCGAACGGTAGCTTTCTTT. Its translation: CASSLGTARTVAFF.

The rearrangement joins TRBV11-2 to TRBJ2-2; TRBD1 or TRBD2 may be the D gene (5 bases each). CDR1 is SGHAT and CDR2 is FQNNGV in the germline V gene. There are 15 residues in the CDR3. Trimming left V 5 bases short and J 5 bases short, with 15 bases between. This CDR3 reads CASSRDRGSTGELFF. CDR3 coding DNA: TGTGCCAGCAGCCGTGACCGGGGCTCGACCGGGGAGCTGTTTTTT.

The chain has TRBV5-1 and TRBJ2-1, with D tentatively TRBD1 or TRBD2 (6 bases each). Deletions cut 4 bases from V and 4 bases from J, with 21 bases between. The CDR3 runs 17 residues. Germline CDR1 and CDR2: SGHRS and YFSETQ. This CDR3 reads CASSPRSGARLYNEQFF. The CDR3 bases are TGCGCCAGCAGCCCCCGATCGGGGGCCCGTCTTTACAATGAGCAGTTCTTC.

The rearrangement uses TRBV4-2 and TRBJ1-6; TRBD1 agrees at 8 bases. Germline loops: CDR1 LGHNA, CDR2 YNFKEQ. The CDR3 is 13 amino acids. V dropped 3 bases and J dropped 9; count of bases not matched to a gene: 1. The CDR3 coding sequence is TGTGCCAGCAGCCAGGACAGGGCTTCACCCCTCCACTTT. Its translation is CASSQDRASPLHF.

V is TRBV5-1 and J is TRBJ1-5, with D unclear. Germline CDR1 is SGHRS and CDR2 is YFSETQ. Trimming shortened V by 0 bases and J by 3 bases, and 7 bases separated the two germline ends. This CDR3 region has 14 residues. The CDR3 DNA is TGCGCCAGCAGCTTGGGCGGGCCCAATCAGCCCCAGCATTTT. Its translation is CASSLGGPNQPQHF.

This rearrangement joins TRBV19 to TRBJ1-5, with D unclear. Germline V gives CDR1 LNHDA, CDR2 SQIVND (reference sequence). The CDR3 is 16 residues long. Trimming removed 5 bases at V and 0 bases at J, with 14 bases between. The CDR3 reads CASSLGLQNSNQPQHF. CDR3 DNA: TGTGCCAGTAGTCTAGGATTGCAAAATAGCAATCAGCCCCAGCATTTT.

The rearrangement uses TRBV19 and TRBJ2-1; the match to TRBD2 covers 9 bases. This CDR3 is 13 amino acids long. V dropped 7 bases and J dropped 6; count of bases not matched to a gene: 4. Per the germline V gene, CDR1 is LNHDA and CDR2 is SQIVND (reference sequence). This CDR3 reads CASKAGGRNEQFF. The CDR3 nucleotides are TGTGCCAGTAAAGCGGGGGGTCGCAATGAGCAGTTCTTC. Supplemented by reference TRBV19 and TRBJ2-1, the full variable domain reads DGGITQSPKYLFRKEGQNVTLSCEQNLNHDAMYWYRQDPGQGLRLIYYSQIVNDFQKGDIAEGYSVSREKKESFPLTVTSAQKNPTAFYLCASKAGGRNEQFFGPGTRLTVL.

This chain joins TRBV10-3 and TRBJ2-1; D ambiguous. Germline V lookup: CDR1 ENHRY, CDR2 SYGVKD. This CDR3 is built from 12 residues. The germline V and J ends were trimmed by 0 bases and 10 bases, with 7 bases remaining between them. For the CDR3, the DNA is TGTGCCATCAGTGAGTCATCCGGGGAGCAGTTCTTC. It specifies CAISESSGEQFF.

The chain combines TRBV5-1 with TRBJ1-4; 7 nucleotides agree with TRBD1. Germline values: CDR1 SGHRS, CDR2 YFSETQ. Unmatched junction bases numbered 7, after V lost 4 bases and J lost 13 bases. The CDR3 consists of 12 residues. CDR3 DNA: TGCGCCAGCAGCCCCCGGACAGGCCCACTGTTTTTT. Translation gives CASSPRTGPLFF.

J is TRBJ1-1 and V is TRBV7-6; D remains unclear. There are 13 residues in the CDR3. Germline assignment: CDR1 SGHVS and CDR2 FNYEAQ. V was shortened by 3 bases and J by 3 bases, with 8 bases between the two germline ends. The CDR3 nucleotides read TGTGCCAGCAGCTTCAGTAGATACACTGAAGCTTTCTTT. As protein: CASSFSRYTEAFF. The entire variable domain, with the rest obtained from reference TRBV7-6 and TRBJ1-1, is as follows: GAGVSQSPRYKVTKRGQDVALRCDPISGHVSLYWYRQALGQGPEFLTYFNYEAQQDKSGLPNDRFSAERPEGSISTLTIQRTEQRDSAMYRCASSFSRYTEAFFGQGTRLTVV.

The table lists this clone with a count of one. A read error may account for a junction end that differs from germline. The V call is TRBV2, the J call TRBJ1-4, with no clear D. The CDR3 loop spans 14 amino acids. Germline CDR1 and CDR2: SNHLY and FYNNEI. In DNA, the CDR3 is TGTGCCGGCAGACGGGGAGTAACTAATGAAAAACTGTTTTTT. Its translation: CAGRRGVTNEKLFF.

V usage is TRBV7-9 and J usage is TRBJ2-3; either TRBD1 or TRBD2 may fit D (6 bases each). The germline CDR1 and CDR2 sequences are SEHNR and FQNEAQ (reference sequence). CDR3 length: 17 residues. Trimming took off 2 bases at V and 6 bases at J, with 21 bases between the two ends. CDR3 bases: TGTGCCAGCAGCTTATCAGACGGGGGCCCGCATGCGGATACGCAGTATTTT. This encodes CASSLSDGGPHADTQYF. Full variable domain (missing parts from reference TRBV7-9 and TRBJ2-3): DTGVSQNPRHKITKRGQNVTFRCDPISEHNRLYWYRQTLGQGPEFLTYFQNEAQLEKSRLLSDRFSAERPKGSFSTLEIQRTEQGDSAMYLCASSLSDGGPHADTQYFGPGTRLTVL.

The chain links TRBV14 to TRBJ1-2; D call uncertain. V lost 4 bases to trimming and J lost 0 bases, with 9 bases between them. Germline CDR1 is SGHDN and CDR2 is FVKESK. This CDR3 has 14 residues. CDR3 residues: CASSLLGTNYGYTF. In DNA, the CDR3 is TGTGCCAGCAGCCTCCTAGGAACTAACTATGGCTACACCTTC.

This clone occurred once. This chain joins TRBV7-6 and TRBJ1-1; tentatively, D is TRBD1 (5 bases). In germline, CDR1 is SGHVS, CDR2 FNYEAQ. Trimming left V 5 bases short and J 4 bases short, with 17 bases between. The CDR3 has 15 residues. The CDR3 DNA reads TGTGCCAGCAGCCGGTCCACGGGAGGGGTCACTGAAGCTTTCTTT. It yields the protein CASSRSTGGVTEAFF.

The CDR3 region has the DNA TGTGCCAGCACCCAGACAGGGGGCCCCTACAATGAGCAGTTCTTC. Translated: CASTQTGGPYNEQFF. This chain joins TRBV25-1 and TRBJ2-1, with 10 bases lining up with TRBD1. The ends lost 7 bases at V and 2 bases at J; junction bases unmatched: 5. CDR3 length equals 15 residues. Looked up from germline, CDR1 is MGHDK and CDR2 is SYGVNS.

The chain recombines TRBV3-1 (or the pseudogene TRBV3-2) with TRBJ2-6; D not certain. Germline values: CDR1 LGHDT, CDR2 YNNKEL (reference sequence). This CDR3 is built from 15 residues. Trimming took off 0 bases at V and 0 bases at J, with 3 bases between the two ends. The DNA of the CDR3 is TGTGCCAGCAGCCAAGATTTCTCTGGGGCCAACGTCCTGACTTTC. It is translated as CASSQDFSGANVLTF.

This rearrangement joins TRBV6-5 to TRBJ1-1, with D tentatively TRBD1 (6 bases). The CDR3 consists of 13 residues. Germline CDR1 and CDR2: MNHEY and SVGAGI. Trimming stripped 6 bases from V and 1 base from J, with 9 bases between. The CDR3 bases are TGTGCCAGCAGCGTCAGGGGGAACACTGAAGCTTTCTTT. Its protein product is CASSVRGNTEAFF.

Only one count was recorded for this clone. The chain links TRBV9 to TRBJ1-3, with D possibly matching TRBD1 (5 bases). Germline CDR1 is SGDLS and CDR2 is YYNGEE. The CDR3 spans 15 residues. V shed 3 bases and J shed 9 bases, with 19 bases lying between them. The CDR3 protein is CASSANRDPVSTIYF. CDR3 sequence (DNA): TGTGCCAGCAGCGCTAACCGGGACCCCGTATCCACCATATATTTT.

CDR3 region: CASSQEVSGAASPLHF. In DNA, the CDR3 is TGCGCCAGCAGCCAAGAGGTTTCCGGGGCTGCTTCACCCCTCCACTTT. The rearrangement uses TRBV4-1 and TRBJ1-6, with D possibly TRBD1 on 5 matching bases. Trimming removed 0 bases from V and 9 bases from J, with 15 bases in between. The length of the CDR3 is 16 residues. CDR1 MGHRA and CDR2 YSYEKL come from the germline V gene.

J is TRBJ1-2 and V is TRBV10-3, with D possibly being TRBD1 (5 bases). The germline V gene encodes CDR1 ENHRY and CDR2 SYGVKD. The V end was cut by 3 bases, the J end by 6 bases, with 14 bases between. This CDR3 comprises 14 residues. The CDR3 loop is CAISDGGVGNGYTF. DNA of the CDR3: TGTGCCATCAGTGATGGGGGGGTCGGGAATGGCTACACCTTC.

The chain combines TRBV28 with TRBJ1-4; 10 bases align to TRBD1. Per the germline V gene, CDR1 is MDHEN and CDR2 is SYDVKM. V shed 5 bases and J 8 bases; nucleotides not matched to a gene: 11. This CDR3 has 16 residues. This CDR3 is CASSPPDRGSREKLFF. CDR3 sequence (DNA): TGTGCCAGCAGTCCCCCGGACAGGGGGTCGCGAGAAAAACTGTTTTTT.

The sample holds one count of this clone. The rearrangement uses TRBV19 and TRBJ1-1; D is ambiguous. Trimming left V 3 bases short and J 1 base short, with 6 bases between. The CDR3 length is 13 residues. The germline V gene encodes CDR1 LNHDA and CDR2 SQIVND (reference sequence). CDR3: CASSIGANTEAFF. Written as DNA, the CDR3 is TGTGCCAGTAGTATTGGCGCGAACACTGAAGCTTTCTTT.

The chain joins TRBV7-2 to TRBJ1-5; D may be TRBD1 (5 bases). The CDR3 consists of 15 residues. The germline CDR1 and CDR2 sequences are SGHTA and FQGNSA. Trimming pared 1 base from V and 0 bases from J, leaving 7 bases between. For the CDR3, the DNA is TGTGCCAGCAGCTTAGTGGGGGATAGCAATCAGCCCCAGCATTTT. Its translation is CASSLVGDSNQPQHF.

This chain's CDR3 is CATSDSLAGIGGAQYF. In DNA form, the CDR3 reads TGTGCCACCAGTGATTCGCTAGCGGGGATCGGTGGGGCGCAGTATTTT. The chain has TRBV24-1 and TRBJ2-3, with 9 bases that match TRBD2. CDR3 length: 16 residues. V was pared by 2 bases and J by 10 bases, with 12 bases of the junction left unmatched. Germline CDR1 is KGHDR and CDR2 is SFDVKD.

The rearrangement links TRBV2 to TRBJ2-7; D uncertain. Germline CDR1 SNHLY, CDR2 FYNNEI. The CDR3 is 15 residues long. V was shortened by 0 bases and J by 3 bases, with 12 bases between the two germline ends. The CDR3 coding sequence is TGTGCCAGCAGTGAAGCTGCCCTCCGTCTCTACGAGCAGTACTTC. Translated, it gives CASSEAALRLYEQYF.